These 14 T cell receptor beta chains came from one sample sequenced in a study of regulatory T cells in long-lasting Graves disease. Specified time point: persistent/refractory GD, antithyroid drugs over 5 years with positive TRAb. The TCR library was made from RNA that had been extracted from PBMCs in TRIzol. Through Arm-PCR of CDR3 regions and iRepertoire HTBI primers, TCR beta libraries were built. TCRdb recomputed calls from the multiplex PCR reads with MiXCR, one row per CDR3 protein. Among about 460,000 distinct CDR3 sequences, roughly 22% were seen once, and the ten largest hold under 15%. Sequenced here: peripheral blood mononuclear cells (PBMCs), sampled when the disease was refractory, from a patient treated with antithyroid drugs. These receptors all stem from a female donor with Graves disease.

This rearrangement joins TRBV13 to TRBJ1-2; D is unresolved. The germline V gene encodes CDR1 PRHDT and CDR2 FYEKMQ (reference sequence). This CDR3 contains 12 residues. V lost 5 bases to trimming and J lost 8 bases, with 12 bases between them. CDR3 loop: CASSTPTWGYTF. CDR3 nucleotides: TGTGCCAGCAGCACACCCACCTGGGGCTACACCTTC.

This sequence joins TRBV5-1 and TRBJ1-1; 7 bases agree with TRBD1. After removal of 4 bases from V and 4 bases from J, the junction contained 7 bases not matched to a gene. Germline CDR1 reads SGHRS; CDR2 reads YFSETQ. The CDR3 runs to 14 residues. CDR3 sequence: CASSARGGLTEAFF. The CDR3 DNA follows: TGCGCCAGCAGCGCCCGAGGGGGCCTCACTGAAGCTTTCTTT.

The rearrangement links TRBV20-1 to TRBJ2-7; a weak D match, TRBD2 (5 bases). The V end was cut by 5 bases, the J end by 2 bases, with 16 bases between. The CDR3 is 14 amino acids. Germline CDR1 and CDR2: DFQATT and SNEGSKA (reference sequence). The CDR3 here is CSARPQPGTYEQYF. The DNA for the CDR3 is TGCAGTGCTCGCCCCCAGCCGGGGACCTACGAGCAGTACTTC.

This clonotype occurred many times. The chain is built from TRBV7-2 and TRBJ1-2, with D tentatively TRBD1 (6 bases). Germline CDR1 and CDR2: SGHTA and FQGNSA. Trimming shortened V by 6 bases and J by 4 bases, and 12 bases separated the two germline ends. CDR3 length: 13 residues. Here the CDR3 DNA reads TGTGCCAGCAGACCGGGACACTCCTATGGCTACACCTTC. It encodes CASRPGHSYGYTF.

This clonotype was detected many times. Here the CDR3 DNA reads TGTGCCAGCAGTAGAGAAGGGTTAAGAGCTTTCTTT. Protein product: CASSREGLRAFF. The gene calls are TRBV12-3 or TRBV12-4 and TRBJ1-1; D is uncertain. Trimming shortened V by 5 bases and J by 10 bases, and 14 bases separated the two germline ends. The CDR3 spans 12 residues.

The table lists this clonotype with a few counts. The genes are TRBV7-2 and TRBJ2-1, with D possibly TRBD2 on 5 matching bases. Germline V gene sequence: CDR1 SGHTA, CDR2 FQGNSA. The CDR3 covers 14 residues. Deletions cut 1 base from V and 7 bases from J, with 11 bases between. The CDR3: CASSLDFGINEQFF. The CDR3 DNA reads TGTGCCAGCAGCTTAGATTTCGGGATTAATGAGCAGTTCTTC.

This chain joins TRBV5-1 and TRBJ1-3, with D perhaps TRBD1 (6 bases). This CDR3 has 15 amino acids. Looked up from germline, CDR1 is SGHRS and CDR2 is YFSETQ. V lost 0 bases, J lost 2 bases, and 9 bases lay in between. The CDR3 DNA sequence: TGCGCCAGCAGCTTGGGGACAGAAACTGGAAACACCATATATTTT. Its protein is CASSLGTETGNTIYF.

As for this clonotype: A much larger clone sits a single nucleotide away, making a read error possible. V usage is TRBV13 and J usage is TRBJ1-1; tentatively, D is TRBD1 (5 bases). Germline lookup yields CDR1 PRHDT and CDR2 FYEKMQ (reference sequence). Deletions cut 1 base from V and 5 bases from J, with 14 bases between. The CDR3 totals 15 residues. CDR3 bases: TGTGCCAGCAGCTTAGAGGGGTGGGGTGGGACTGAAGCTTTCTTT. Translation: CASSLEGWGGTEAFF. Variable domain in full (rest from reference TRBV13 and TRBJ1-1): AAGVIQSPRHLIKEKRETATLKCYPIPRHDTVYWYQQGPGQDPQFLISFYEKMQSDKGSIPDRFSAQQFSDYHSELNMSSLELGDSALYFCASSLEGWGGTEAFFGQGTRLTVV.

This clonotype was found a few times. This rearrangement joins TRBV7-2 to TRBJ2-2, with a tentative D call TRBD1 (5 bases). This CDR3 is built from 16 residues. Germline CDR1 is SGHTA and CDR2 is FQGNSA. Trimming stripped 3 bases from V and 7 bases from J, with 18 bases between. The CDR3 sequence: CASSFSPGLSNGELFF. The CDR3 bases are TGTGCCAGCAGCTTCAGTCCAGGGCTCTCTAACGGGGAGCTGTTTTTT.

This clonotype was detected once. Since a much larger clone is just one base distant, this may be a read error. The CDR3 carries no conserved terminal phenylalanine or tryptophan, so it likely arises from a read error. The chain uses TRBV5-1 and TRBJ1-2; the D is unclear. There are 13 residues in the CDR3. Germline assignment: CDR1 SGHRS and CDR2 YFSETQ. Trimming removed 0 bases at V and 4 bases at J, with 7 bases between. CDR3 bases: TGCGCCAGCAGCTTGGATGTGGGCTATGGCTACACCCTC. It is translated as CASSLDVGYGYTL.

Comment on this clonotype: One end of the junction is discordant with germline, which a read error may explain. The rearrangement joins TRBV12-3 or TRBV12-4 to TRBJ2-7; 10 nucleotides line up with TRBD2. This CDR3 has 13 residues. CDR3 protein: CASSLTSGNEKYF. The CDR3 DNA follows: TGTGCCAGCAGTTTAACTAGCGGGAACGAGAAGTACTTC.

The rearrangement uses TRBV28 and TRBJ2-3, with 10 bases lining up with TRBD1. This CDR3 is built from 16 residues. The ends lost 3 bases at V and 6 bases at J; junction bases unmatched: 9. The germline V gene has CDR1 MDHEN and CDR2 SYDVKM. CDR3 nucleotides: TGTGCCAGCAGTTTGGACGGGACAGGGGCGTCGGATACGCAGTATTTT. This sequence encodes CASSLDGTGASDTQYF. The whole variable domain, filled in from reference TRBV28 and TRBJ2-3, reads DVKVTQSSRYLVKRTGEKVFLECVQDMDHENMFWYRQDPGLGLRLIYFSYDVKMKEKGDIPEGYSVSREKKERFSLILESASTNQTSMYLCASSLDGTGASDTQYFGPGTRLTVL.

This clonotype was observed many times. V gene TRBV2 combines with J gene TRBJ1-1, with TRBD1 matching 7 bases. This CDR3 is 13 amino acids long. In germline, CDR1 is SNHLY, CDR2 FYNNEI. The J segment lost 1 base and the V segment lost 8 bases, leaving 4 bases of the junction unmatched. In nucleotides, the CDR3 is TGTGCCAGCTGGGGACAGCAGAACACTGAAGCTTTCTTT. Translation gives CASWGQQNTEAFF.

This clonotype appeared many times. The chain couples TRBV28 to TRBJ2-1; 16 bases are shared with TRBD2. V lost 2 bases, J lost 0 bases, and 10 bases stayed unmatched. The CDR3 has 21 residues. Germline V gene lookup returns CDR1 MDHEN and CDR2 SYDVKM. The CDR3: CASSLPLGLAGGGSSYNEQFF. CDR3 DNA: TGTGCCAGCAGTTTACCCCTGGGACTAGCGGGAGGGGGGAGCTCCTACAATGAGCAGTTCTTC.